What follows is one TCR beta chain and its context. Its target is unknown. These data belong to a study of blood T cells in healthy people across ages. Study-wide results and limits: There were more naive CD4+ cells and higher diversity in long-lived donors than in aged donors.

Germline CDR1 reads MNHEY; CDR2 reads SMNVEV (reference sequence). The CDR3 consists of 13 residues. V was shortened by 2 bases and J by 9 bases, with 12 bases between the two germline ends. A sample-barcoded 5' primer and a J-beta primer mix were used in a second PCR of about 7 to 12 cycles. TCRdb passed the 5' RACE reads through MiXCR, listing each CDR3 protein once. The sample carries fewer than 750,000 distinct CDR3 sequences, 52% recorded once. Sequenced material: blood. The sequence came from a woman older than 75 in good health. V and J are TRBV27 and TRBJ2-3, with D unresolved. This CDR3 reads CASSLRYYNTQYF. The CDR3 DNA follows: TGTGCCAGCAGTTTACGGTACTACAACACGCAGTATTTT.